Below are 4 T cell receptor beta chains sequenced from a single sample in a study of technical replicates of blood from a handful of donors. TCRdb's copy holds only in-frame clones and misses some; the assay was immunoSEQ multiplex PCR. The data show 56,000 or so clones, roughly 95% seen once. Sequenced sample: PBMCs. These receptors all come from a human donor in good health. Some clones in this sample may be carry-over from other donors' samples.

This clone was seen only once. This chain connects TRBV5-4 to TRBJ2-7; D call uncertain. Germline assignment: CDR1 SGHNT and CDR2 YYREEE (reference sequence). The V end was cut by 2 bases, the J end by 1 base, with 7 bases between. This CDR3 is built from 13 residues. CDR3 sequence reads: CASSFAASYEQYF. DNA for the CDR3: TGTGCCAGCAGCTTCGCCGCGTCCTACGAGCAGTACTTC.

This chain links TRBV7-9 with TRBJ2-3; the match to TRBD2 covers 14 bases. The CDR3 has 17 residues. Trimming took 1 base from V and 3 from J; bases not matched to a gene: 3. From germline, CDR1 is SEHNR and CDR2 FQNEAQ (reference sequence). Here the CDR3 DNA reads TGTGCCAGCAGCTTAGGGACTAGCGGGAGGTCGACAGATACGCAGTATTTT. Encoded protein: CASSLGTSGRSTDTQYF. Looking up the rest from reference TRBV7-9 and TRBJ2-3 gives the full variable domain: DTGVSQNPRHKITKRGQNVTFRCDPISEHNRLYWYRQTLGQGPEFLTYFQNEAQLEKSRLLSDRFSAERPKGSFSTLEIQRTEQGDSAMYLCASSLGTSGRSTDTQYFGPGTRLTVL.

As for this clone: Sequence at one end of the junction differs from germline and may be a read error. Other DNA sequences in this sample translate to the same CDR3. The chain combines TRBV5-6 with TRBJ1-2; 7 bases match TRBD1. In germline, CDR1 is SGHDT, CDR2 YYEEEE. The CDR3 totals 13 residues. The CDR3 region is CASRPGTAYGYTF. DNA for the CDR3: TGCGCCAGCAGACCTGGGACAGCCTATGGCTACACCTTC.

This sequence joins TRBV4-2 and TRBJ1-2; D may be TRBD1 (5 bases). This CDR3 has 13 amino acids. Germline V gene lookup returns CDR1 LGHNA and CDR2 YNFKEQ. Trimming removed 5 bases at V and 6 bases at J, with 13 bases between. CDR3 nucleotide sequence: TGTGCCAGCAGCTTCGGGGGTTCAGATGGCTACACCTTC. Encoded protein: CASSFGGSDGYTF.